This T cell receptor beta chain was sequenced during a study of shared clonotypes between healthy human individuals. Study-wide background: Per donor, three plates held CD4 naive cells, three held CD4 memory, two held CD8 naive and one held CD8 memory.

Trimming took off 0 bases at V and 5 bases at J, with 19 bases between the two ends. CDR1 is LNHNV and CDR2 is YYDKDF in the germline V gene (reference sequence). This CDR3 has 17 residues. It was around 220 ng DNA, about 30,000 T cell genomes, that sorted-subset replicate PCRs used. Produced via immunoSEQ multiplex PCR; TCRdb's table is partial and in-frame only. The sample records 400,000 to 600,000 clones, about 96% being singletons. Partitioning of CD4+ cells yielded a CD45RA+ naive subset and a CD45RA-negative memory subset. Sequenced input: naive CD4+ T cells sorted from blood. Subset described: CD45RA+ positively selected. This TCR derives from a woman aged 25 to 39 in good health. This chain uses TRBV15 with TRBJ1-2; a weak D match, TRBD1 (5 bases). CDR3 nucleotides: TGTGCCACCAGCAGAGATACCGTTCTTCGGGGGGTTTATGGCTACACCTTC. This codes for CATSRDTVLRGVYGYTF.